This passage covers 29 T cell receptor beta chains from one sample sequenced in a study of shared clonotypes between healthy human individuals. Sequencing was performed with immunoSEQ multiplex PCR; in TCRdb, only in-frame clones are kept and a portion is missing. Of approximately 2,200,000 clones listed, 93% were seen once; the top ten hold 1.5% to 2%. The naive CD8 subset, CD45RO-negative cells positively selected for CCR7, excluded terminally differentiated effector memory CD45RA+ cells. Sequencing input: naive CD8+ T cells from PBMCs. All receptors come from a man younger than 30 in good health. Some clones in this sample may be carry-over from other donors' samples.

The V call is TRBV5-1, the J call TRBJ1-1, with D possibly matching TRBD1 (5 bases). Germline lookup yields CDR1 SGHRS and CDR2 YFSETQ. CDR3 size: 15 residues. Deletions cut 3 bases from V and 0 bases from J, with 12 bases between. CDR3 residues: CASSSGTAMNTEAFF. In nucleotides, the CDR3 is TGCGCCAGCAGCTCTGGGACGGCCATGAACACTGAAGCTTTCTTT.

This CDR3 reads CATQTTSGISYNEQFF. CDR3 DNA: TGTGCCACTCAAACTACTAGCGGGATATCCTACAATGAGCAGTTCTTC. The chain combines TRBV7-9 with TRBJ2-1; 10 nucleotides agree with TRBD2. Germline V lookup: CDR1 SEHNR, CDR2 FQNEAQ (reference sequence). V was pared by 10 bases and J by 1 base, with 10 bases of the junction left unmatched. The CDR3 consists of 16 residues. The variable domain in full, completed from reference TRBV7-9 and TRBJ2-1, reads DTGVSQNPRHKITKRGQNVTFRCDPISEHNRLYWYRQTLGQGPEFLTYFQNEAQLEKSRLLSDRFSAERPKGSFSTLEIQRTEQGDSAMYLCATQTTSGISYNEQFFGPGTRLTVL.

The chain carries TRBV19 and TRBJ2-3; D is possibly TRBD1 (6 bases). Looked up from germline, CDR1 is LNHDA and CDR2 is SQIVND (reference sequence). V lost 5 bases and J 0 bases, leaving 15 bases between the germline ends. CDR3 length: 16 residues. As DNA, the CDR3 is TGTGCCAGTAGTCGGGACGACAGGAGAAGCACAGATACGCAGTATTTT. Translating gives CASSRDDRRSTDTQYF.

The chain combines TRBV10-3 with TRBJ2-1; D perhaps matches TRBD2 (6 bases). Trimming took off 3 bases at V and 9 bases at J, with 21 bases between the two ends. The CDR3 has 16 amino acids. Germline V CDR1 and CDR2: ENHRY, SYGVKD. Here the CDR3 DNA reads TGTGCCATCAGTGAAAACGGGAGAACCAGCGGCGGTGAGCAGTTCTTC. Its translation: CAISENGRTSGGEQFF.

The chain recombines TRBV29-1 with TRBJ2-7; D assignment may be TRBD1 or TRBD2 (7 bases each). The germline CDR1 and CDR2 sequences are SQVTM and ANQGSEA. The CDR3 covers 16 residues. V was shortened by 1 base and J by 3 bases, with 19 bases between the two germline ends. Here the CDR3 DNA reads TGCAGCGTTGAAGTAGCAGGGGGGGGATCGTTCTACGAGCAGTACTTC. It specifies CSVEVAGGGSFYEQYF.

In this sample, this clone turned up a few times. The chain combines TRBV19 with TRBJ1-2, with TRBD1 matching over 7 bases. The CDR3 spans 12 residues. CDR1 is LNHDA, CDR2 SQIVND, per germline (reference sequence). V lost 6 bases and J lost 3; bases outside the gene matches: 1. The CDR3 reads CASSTGDYGYTF. In DNA, the CDR3 is TGTGCCAGTAGCACAGGGGACTATGGCTACACCTTC.

CDR3 DNA sequence: TGTGCCAGCAGCGTAGCTTCAGGGACAGACTCTCCTTCCCTAGCCAAAAACATTCAGTACTTC. Protein product: CASSVASGTDSPSLAKNIQYF. The chain has TRBV9 and TRBJ2-4, with 7 bases matching TRBD1. This CDR3 comprises 21 residues. The V gene's germline CDR1 is SGDLS and CDR2 YYNGEE. V lost 0 bases, J lost 0 bases, and 18 bases stayed unmatched.

V and J are TRBV7-9 and TRBJ1-2; 7 bases map to TRBD1. In germline, CDR1 is SEHNR, CDR2 FQNEAQ (reference sequence). With 1 base clipped from V and 4 bases from J, the junction kept 6 bases outside the gene matches. CDR3 length: 15 residues. CDR3 loop: CASSLEEGGGYGYTF. CDR3 coding DNA: TGTGCCAGCAGCTTAGAGGAAGGGGGCGGCTATGGCTACACCTTC.

V and J are TRBV15 and TRBJ2-1, with D tentatively TRBD1 (6 bases). V was clipped by 4 bases and J by 2 bases, with 15 bases between them. This CDR3 is 16 amino acids long. Germline CDR1 and CDR2: LNHNV and YYDKDF (reference sequence). The DNA for the CDR3 is TGTGCCACCAGCAAGACCAGGGGTCCAACCTACAATGAGCAGTTCTTC. This encodes CATSKTRGPTYNEQFF.

This chain connects TRBV7-9 to TRBJ2-1; 7 bases fit TRBD1. V shed 5 bases, J shed 3 bases, and the junction held 4 bases outside the gene matches. The length of the CDR3 is 14 residues. Germline loops: CDR1 SEHNR, CDR2 FQNEAQ (reference sequence). This CDR3 is CASSPQGLYNEQFF. The CDR3 coding sequence is TGTGCCAGCAGCCCACAGGGGCTCTACAATGAGCAGTTCTTC.

This clone was picked up one time. This specimen includes other DNA sequences encoding the same CDR3. The chain joins TRBV4-1 to TRBJ2-2; tentatively, D is TRBD2 (6 bases). Germline CDR1 reads MGHRA; CDR2 reads YSYEKL. V was trimmed by 3 bases and J by 6 bases, leaving 11 bases between them. CDR3 length: 14 residues. CDR3 DNA sequence: TGCGCCAGCAGCCAGGCAGGAGGGCCCGGGGAGCTGTTTTTT. Translating it yields CASSQAGGPGELFF.

The V gene is TRBV27, the J gene TRBJ2-7; 10 nucleotides match TRBD1. Germline values: CDR1 MNHEY, CDR2 SMNVEV (reference sequence). This CDR3 region has 17 residues. V dropped 5 bases and J dropped 6; count of bases not matched to a gene: 16. The CDR3 coding sequence is TGTGCCAGCAGTCGTATCCTACCGGGACAGGGGTATGGCGAGCAGTACTTC. This encodes CASSRILPGQGYGEQYF.

With respect to this clone: Other DNA sequences in the sample encode the same CDR3. The chain recombines TRBV6-5 with TRBJ1-1; D not resolved. This CDR3 is built from 15 residues. Trimming removed 0 bases from V and 0 bases from J, with 8 bases in between. In germline, CDR1 is MNHEY, CDR2 SVGAGI. CDR3 in DNA: TGTGCCAGCAGTTACTCCCGGACGGTGAACACTGAAGCTTTCTTT. This codes for CASSYSRTVNTEAFF.

V is TRBV4-3 and J is TRBJ1-2, with D possibly TRBD1 on 5 matching bases. Trimming removed 0 bases at V and 0 bases at J, with 11 bases between. The germline gives CDR1 LGHNA, CDR2 YSLEER. CDR3 length: 16 residues. This chain's CDR3 is CASSQDFPGPNYGYTF. As DNA, the CDR3 is TGCGCCAGCAGCCAAGACTTCCCAGGGCCTAACTATGGCTACACCTTC.

This clone was seen once. The V gene is TRBV16, the J gene TRBJ2-1; TRBD2 is a possible D gene (6 bases). Trimming took 0 bases from V and 9 from J, leaving 18 bases between them. Germline CDR1 is KGHSY and CDR2 is FQNENV. The CDR3 covers 16 residues. CDR3 protein: CASSQSESGSDPEQFF. The CDR3 DNA sequence: TGTGCCAGCAGCCAATCCGAATCCGGGAGCGACCCTGAGCAGTTCTTC.

The V gene is TRBV7-8, the J gene TRBJ1-4, with no clear D. The CDR3 spans 15 residues. Germline V gene data show CDR1 as SGHVS and CDR2 as FQNEAQ. V was cut by 5 bases and J by 0 bases, with 10 bases left in between. CDR3: CASSPSPATNEKLFF. The CDR3 DNA sequence: TGTGCCAGCAGCCCTTCCCCTGCAACTAATGAAAAACTGTTTTTT. Variable domain in full (rest from reference TRBV7-8 and TRBJ1-4): GAGVSQSPRYKVAKRGQDVALRCDPISGHVSLFWYQQALGQGPEFLTYFQNEAQLDKSGLPSDRFFAERPEGSVSTLKIQRTQQEDSAVYLCASSPSPATNEKLFFGSGTQLSVL.

This chain uses TRBV10-3 with TRBJ2-7, with 10 bases fitting TRBD2. The trim removed 2 bases at V and 5 bases at J, leaving 15 bases unmatched. Germline values: CDR1 ENHRY, CDR2 SYGVKD. The CDR3 runs to 18 residues. In nucleotides, the CDR3 is TGTGCCATCAGTGAGCCGAAACCTGAGCTAGCGGGAGATGACGAGCAGTACTTC. This encodes CAISEPKPELAGDDEQYF.

V gene TRBV29-1 combines with J gene TRBJ2-7, with D uncertain. Germline lookup yields CDR1 SQVTM and CDR2 ANQGSEA. V was shortened by 8 bases and J by 5 bases, with 4 bases between the two germline ends. The CDR3 consists of 8 residues. CDR3 in DNA: TGCAGCCCGGACGAGCAGTACTTC. Translation: CSPDEQYF.

The chain is built from TRBV28 and TRBJ1-5, with 7 bases lining up with TRBD1. The junction had 10 bases not matched to a gene; V was cut back by 5 bases and J by 6 bases. The CDR3 sequence is 15 residues long. Germline CDR1 and CDR2: MDHEN and SYDVKM. The CDR3 coding sequence is TGTGCCAGCAGTAAGCGACAGGGCCCGTTTCAGCCCCAGCATTTT. Translation: CASSKRQGPFQPQHF.

This chain links TRBV10-1 with TRBJ1-1, with 9 bases identical to TRBD1. Trimming removed 1 base from V and 5 bases from J; junction bases left unmatched: 2. The CDR3 has 14 residues. Germline CDR1 WNHNN, CDR2 SYGVQD (reference sequence). As DNA, the CDR3 is TGCGCCAGCAGTGAGTACAGGGGGCCTACTGAAGCTTTCTTT. Amino acid sequence: CASSEYRGPTEAFF.

The chain combines TRBV11-1 with TRBJ2-7; no clear D gene. Germline V CDR1 and CDR2: SGHAT, FQDESV (reference sequence). This CDR3 comprises 15 residues. V lost 1 base and J lost 2, with 12 bases in between. CDR3 bases: TGTGCCAGCAGCTTAGGGCTCGGCGGTACCTACGAGCAGTACTTC. This gives the protein CASSLGLGGTYEQYF.

The chain combines TRBV19 with TRBJ2-3; D could derive from TRBD1 or TRBD2 (5 bases each). The CDR3 spans 16 residues. CDR1 and CDR2 from the germline V gene are LNHDA and SQIVND (reference sequence). The germline V and J ends were trimmed by 3 bases and 6 bases, with 19 bases remaining between them. Here the CDR3 reads CASSMDRDAPSDTQYF. CDR3 DNA sequence: TGTGCCAGTAGTATGGACCGGGACGCCCCTTCGGATACGCAGTATTTT.

In DNA, the CDR3 is TGTGCCAGCAGCTTAATCACAGGGAATTACGAGCAGTACTTC. Its protein product is CASSLITGNYEQYF. The chain employs TRBV7-2 and TRBJ2-7; possible D gene TRBD1, 6 bases. Per germline, CDR1 SGHTA and CDR2 FQGNSA. The CDR3 is 14 residues long. The ends were cut back, 2 bases at V and 4 bases at J, with 12 bases in the middle. Using reference TRBV7-2 and TRBJ2-7 for the parts outside the CDR3, the full variable domain is GAGVSQSPSNKVTEKGKDVELRCDPISGHTALYWYRQSLGQGLEFLIYFQGNSAPDKSGLPSDRFSAERTGGSVSTLTIQRTQQEDSAVYLCASSLITGNYEQYFGPGTRLTVT.

This clone was recorded a few times. The chain couples TRBV2 to TRBJ1-5; TRBD1 is a possible D gene (5 bases). There are 13 residues in the CDR3. V lost 6 bases and J lost 6, with 12 bases in between. Germline CDR1 reads SNHLY; CDR2 reads FYNNEI. The CDR3, as DNA: TGTGCCAGCAGCCCCGCAGGGCTTCAGCCCCAGCATTTT. It codes for CASSPAGLQPQHF.

The chain uses TRBV28 and TRBJ1-5; D gene unclear. The germline gives CDR1 MDHEN, CDR2 SYDVKM. Trimming left V 5 bases short and J 6 bases short, with 20 bases between. CDR3 size: 16 residues. In DNA, the CDR3 is TGTGCCAGCAGTGAAGAGAGGATGCCTTTTTTTCAGCCCCAGCATTTT. It translates to CASSEERMPFFQPQHF. Based on the CDR3 plus reference TRBV28 and TRBJ1-5, the full variable domain is DVKVTQSSRYLVKRTGEKVFLECVQDMDHENMFWYRQDPGLGLRLIYFSYDVKMKEKGDIPEGYSVSREKKERFSLILESASTNQTSMYLCASSEERMPFFQPQHFGDGTRLSIL.

The chain employs TRBV30 and TRBJ2-3; 13 nucleotides line up with TRBD2. The CDR3 sequence is 15 residues long. CDR1 GTSNPN and CDR2 SVGIG come from the germline V gene (reference sequence). V was pared by 4 bases and J by 10 bases, with 11 bases of the junction left unmatched. The CDR3 sequence: CAWTPGRLAGGSQYF. In DNA form, the CDR3 reads TGTGCCTGGACCCCGGGGAGACTAGCGGGAGGATCGCAGTATTTT.

The V gene is TRBV19, the J gene TRBJ1-2; 8 positions match TRBD1. The J segment lost 2 bases and the V segment lost 4 bases, leaving 6 bases of the junction unmatched. This CDR3 region has 15 residues. Germline V gene lookup returns CDR1 LNHDA and CDR2 SQIVND (reference sequence). CDR3 sequence reads: CASSTRQGINYGYTF. The CDR3 region has the DNA TGTGCCAGTAGTACACGACAGGGGATAAACTATGGCTACACCTTC.

The chain combines TRBV7-6 with TRBJ2-1; D ambiguous. Germline V gene sequence: CDR1 SGHVS, CDR2 FNYEAQ. The ends were cut back, 1 base at V and 7 bases at J, with 8 bases in the middle. The CDR3 loop spans 13 amino acids. This CDR3 reads CASSLGASNEQFF. The CDR3 DNA is TGTGCCAGCAGCTTAGGGGCAAGTAATGAGCAGTTCTTC.

This rearrangement joins TRBV5-6 to TRBJ2-3, with D perhaps matching TRBD2 (5 bases). CDR1 SGHDT and CDR2 YYEEEE come from the germline V gene. Trimming took 0 bases from V and 2 from J, leaving 13 bases between them. The CDR3 spans 16 residues. The CDR3 here is CASSLAGVKDTDTQYF. DNA for the CDR3: TGTGCCAGCAGCTTGGCCGGGGTCAAGGACACAGATACGCAGTATTTT.